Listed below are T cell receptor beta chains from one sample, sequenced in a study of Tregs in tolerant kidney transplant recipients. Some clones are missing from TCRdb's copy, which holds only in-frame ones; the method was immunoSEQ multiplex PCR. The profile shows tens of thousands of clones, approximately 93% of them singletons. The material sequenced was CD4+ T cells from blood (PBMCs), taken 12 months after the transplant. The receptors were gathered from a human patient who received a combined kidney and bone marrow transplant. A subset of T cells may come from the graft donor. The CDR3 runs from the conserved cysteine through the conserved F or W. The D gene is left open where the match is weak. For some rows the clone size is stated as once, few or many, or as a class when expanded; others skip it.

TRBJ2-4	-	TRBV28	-	CASSPPGNIQYF	TGTGCCAGCAGCCCCCCGGGGAACATTCAGTACTTC
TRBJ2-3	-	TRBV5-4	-	CASSPSVLLAADTQYF	TGTGCCAGCAGCCCCTCGGTCCTCCTGGCGGCAGATACGCAGTATTTT
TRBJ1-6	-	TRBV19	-	CASSQAAYSYNSPLHF	TGTGCCAGTAGTCAAGCAGCGTACTCCTATAATTCACCCCTCCACTTT
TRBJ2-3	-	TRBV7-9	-	CASSRPVLSTDTQYF	TGTGCCAGCAGCCGTCCGGTCCTCTCCACAGATACGCAGTATTTT
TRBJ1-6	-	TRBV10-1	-	CANPGFSYNSPLHF	TGCGCCAACCCAGGGTTCTCCTATAATTCACCCCTCCACTTT
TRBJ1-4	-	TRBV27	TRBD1	CASRAHRDRLELFF	TGTGCCAGCCGCGCGCACCGGGACAGGTTAGAACTGTTTTTT
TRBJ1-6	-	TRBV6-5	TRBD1	CASCNRGNSPLHF	TGTGCCAGCTGTAACAGGGGGAATTCACCCCTCCACTTT
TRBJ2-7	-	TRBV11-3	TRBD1	CASSPSGTGVNEQYF	TGTGCCAGCAGCCCCTCCGGGACAGGGGTAAACGAGCAGTACTTC
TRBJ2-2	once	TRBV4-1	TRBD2	CASSQPLQRGKKNTGELFF	TGCGCCAGCAGCCAACCTCTCCAGCGGGGGAAAAAGAACACCGGGGAGCTGTTTTTT
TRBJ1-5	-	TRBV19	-	CASSIGFRGFQPQHF	TGTGCCAGTAGTATAGGGTTCCGGGGGTTTCAGCCCCAGCATTTT
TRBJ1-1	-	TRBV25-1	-	CASSLRGEGTEAFF	TGTGCCAGCAGTCTCCGGGGTGAGGGCACTGAAGCTTTCTTT
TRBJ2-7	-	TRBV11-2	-	CASSLVGSWASLYEQYF	TGTGCCAGCAGCTTAGTTGGGTCTTGGGCTAGCCTTTACGAGCAGTACTTC
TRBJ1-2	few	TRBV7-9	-	CASSVERYGYTF	TGTGCCAGCAGCGTGGAGAGGTATGGCTACACCTTC
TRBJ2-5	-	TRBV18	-	CASSPPNARRETQYF	TGTGCCAGCTCACCACCCAACGCGCGGAGGGAGACCCAGTACTTC
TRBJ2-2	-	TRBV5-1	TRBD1	CASSLGQGTGELFF	TGCGCCAGCAGCTTGGGACAGGGGACCGGGGAGCTGTTTTTT
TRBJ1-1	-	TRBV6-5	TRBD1	CASSRQGLTEAFF	TGTGCCAGCAGTCGACAGGGACTCACTGAAGCTTTCTTT
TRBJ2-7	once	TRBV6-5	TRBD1	CASSYSDRGYEQYF	TGTGCCAGCAGTTACTCCGACAGGGGATACGAGCAGTACTTC
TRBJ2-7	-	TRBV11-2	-	CASSSGPYEQYF	TGTGCCAGCAGCTCAGGGCCCTACGAGCAGTACTTC
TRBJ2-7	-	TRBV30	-	CAWRTDVSYEQYF	TGTGCCTGGAGGACAGACGTCTCCTACGAGCAGTACTTC
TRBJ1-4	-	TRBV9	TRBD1	CASSVDRGREKLFF	TGTGCCAGCAGCGTCGACAGGGGAAGAGAAAAACTGTTTTTT
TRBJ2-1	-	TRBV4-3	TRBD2	CASSQDTSGRGQFF	TGCGCCAGCAGCCAAGATACTAGCGGGAGGGGGCAGTTCTTC
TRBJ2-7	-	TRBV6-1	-	CASSEPPLERLNLEQYF	TGTGCCAGCAGTGAACCCCCGCTTGAGCGCCTTAACCTCGAGCAGTACTTC
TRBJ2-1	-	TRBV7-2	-	CASSPPGGAFGNEQFF	TGTGCCAGCAGCCCACCTGGGGGGGCCTTCGGGAATGAGCAGTTCTTC
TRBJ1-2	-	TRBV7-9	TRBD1	CASSLDPYRGLGGYTF	TGTGCCAGCAGCTTAGACCCCTACAGGGGGCTCGGTGGCTACACCTTC
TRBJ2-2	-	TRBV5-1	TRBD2	CASSLLSLAGTGELFF	TGCGCCAGCAGCTTGTTGTCCCTAGCGGGAACCGGGGAGCTGTTTTTT
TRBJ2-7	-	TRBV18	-	CASSPGQGRAYEQYF	TGTGCCAGCTCACCCGGGCAGGGAAGAGCCTACGAGCAGTACTTC
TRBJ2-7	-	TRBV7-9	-	CASSPKAGPPAVQYF	TGTGCCAGCAGTCCCAAGGCGGGACCCCCAGCCGTGCAGTACTTC
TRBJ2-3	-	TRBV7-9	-	CASSLAPPRTQYF	TGTGCCAGCAGCTTAGCCCCCCCGCGGACGCAGTATTTT
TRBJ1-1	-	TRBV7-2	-	CASTPPGFTEAFF	TGTGCCAGCACCCCACCGGGGTTCACTGAAGCTTTCTTT
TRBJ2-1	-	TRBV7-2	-	CASSFWGPYNEQFF	TGTGCCAGCAGCTTCTGGGGGCCCTACAATGAGCAGTTCTTC
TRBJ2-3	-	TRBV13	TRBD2	CASSFGRASGRWVDTQYF	TGTGCCAGCAGTTTCGGTAGGGCCAGCGGGAGGTGGGTAGATACGCAGTATTTT
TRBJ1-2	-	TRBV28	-	CASSLIQIYGYTF	TGTGCCAGCAGTTTGATACAGATCTATGGCTACACCTTC
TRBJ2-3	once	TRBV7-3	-	CASSLLGGRTDTQYF	TGTGCCAGCAGCTTATTGGGGGGGCGCACAGATACGCAGTATTTT
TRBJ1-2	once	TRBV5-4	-	CASSLGGQAKTYGYTF	TGTGCCAGCAGCCTTGGTGGGCAGGCCAAAACTTATGGCTACACCTTC
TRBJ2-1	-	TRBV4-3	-	CASSQPGSYNEQFF	TGCGCCAGCAGCCAACCCGGGAGTTACAATGAGCAGTTCTTC
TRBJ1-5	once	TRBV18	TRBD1	CASSPGTGGAQSNQPQHF	TGTGCCAGCTCGCCCGGGACAGGGGGCGCTCAGAGCAATCAGCCCCAGCATTTT
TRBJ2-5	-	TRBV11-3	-	CASSLGGQYQETQYF	TGTGCCAGCAGCTTAGGAGGACAGTACCAAGAGACCCAGTACTTC
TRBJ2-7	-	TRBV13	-	CASSFLARSSYEQYF	TGTGCCAGCAGCTTTCTAGCCCGTAGCTCCTACGAGCAGTACTTC
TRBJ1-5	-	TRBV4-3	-	CASSQDAGPHQPQHF	TGCGCCAGCAGCCAAGACGCGGGGCCGCATCAGCCCCAGCATTTT
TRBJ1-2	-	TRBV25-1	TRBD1	CASSELGGRSGYTF	TGTGCCAGCAGTGAATTAGGGGGCAGAAGCGGCTACACCTTC
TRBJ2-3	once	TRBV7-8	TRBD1	CASSLQGAVPDTQYF	TGTGCCAGCAGCTTGCAGGGGGCCGTCCCAGATACGCAGTATTTT
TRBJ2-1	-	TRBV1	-	CTSSHRLAGALKDEQFF	TGCACCAGCAGCCATCGGCTAGCGGGGGCCCTTAAGGATGAGCAGTTCTTC
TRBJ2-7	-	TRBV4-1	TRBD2	CASSPRRVGTSGYEQYF	TGCGCCAGCAGCCCCAGAAGGGTCGGGACTAGCGGATACGAGCAGTACTTC
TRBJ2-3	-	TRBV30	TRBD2	CAWNTGGDTQYF	TGTGCCTGGAACACGGGGGGAGATACGCAGTATTTT
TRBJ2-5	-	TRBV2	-	CASSAIGAIQETQYF	TGTGCCAGCAGTGCTATCGGAGCCATACAAGAGACCCAGTACTTC
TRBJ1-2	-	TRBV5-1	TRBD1	CASSFPDRSSYGYTF	TGCGCCAGCAGCTTCCCGGACAGGTCTAGCTATGGCTACACCTTC
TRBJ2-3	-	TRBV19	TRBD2	CASSIRSGRRIDTQYF	TGTGCCAGTAGTATCCGGAGCGGGAGGCGTATAGATACGCAGTATTTT
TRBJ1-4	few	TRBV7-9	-	CASSLGRSATNEKLFF	TGTGCCAGCAGCTTAGGGAGGAGTGCAACTAATGAAAAACTGTTTTTT
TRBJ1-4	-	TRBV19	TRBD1	CASSIDRDRGDEKLFF	TGTGCCAGTAGTATAGATCGGGACAGGGGGGATGAAAAACTGTTTTTT
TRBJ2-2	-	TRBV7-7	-	CASSLGGNTGELFF	TGTGCCAGCAGCTTAGGCGGAAACACCGGGGAGCTGTTTTTT
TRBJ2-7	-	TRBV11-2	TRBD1	CASSLGQRPHF	TGTGCCAGCAGCCTGGGACAGCGGCCGCACTTC
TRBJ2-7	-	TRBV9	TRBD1	CASSPTGTDYEQYF	TGTGCCAGCAGCCCCACCGGGACAGACTACGAGCAGTACTTC
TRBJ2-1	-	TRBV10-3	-	CAISESATMRQFF	TGTGCCATCAGTGAGTCGGCGACAATGAGGCAGTTCTTC
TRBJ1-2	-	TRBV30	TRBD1	CAWSVDRASGYTF	TGTGCCTGGAGTGTCGACAGGGCCAGCGGCTACACCTTC
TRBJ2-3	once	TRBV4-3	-	CASSKGLGTDTQYF	TGCGCCAGCAGCAAGGGGCTTGGCACAGATACGCAGTATTTT